The 15 T cell receptor beta chains below all came from one sample that was sequenced in a study of blood T cell repertoires in COVID-19. Assay used: immunoSEQ multiplex PCR; TCRdb lists only in-frame clones, some missing. Of 200,000 to 250,000 clones listed, about 84% are singletons. Source material: peripheral blood. These TCRs come from a man aged 80 or over with acute or convalescent COVID-19.

The V gene is TRBV19, the J gene TRBJ2-7; 8 bases line up with TRBD2. Germline V gene data show CDR1 as LNHDA and CDR2 as SQIVND (reference sequence). With V trimmed by 9 bases and J by 6 bases, 16 bases remained unmatched. The CDR3 extends over 15 amino acids. The CDR3 DNA is TGTGCCAGCGCAGTGAGCTCGGCGGGGGGTGTCGAGCAGTACTTC. Translated: CASAVSSAGGVEQYF.

This rearrangement joins TRBV3-1 (or the pseudogene TRBV3-2) to TRBJ2-3; perhaps TRBD2 as D (6 bases). The germline V gene has CDR1 LGHDT and CDR2 YNNKEL (reference sequence). V lost 0 bases to trimming and J lost 6 bases, with 10 bases between them. This CDR3 has 14 residues. The CDR3 is CASSQDTSRDTQYF. In DNA form, the CDR3 reads TGTGCCAGCAGCCAAGACACTAGCCGGGATACGCAGTATTTT.

This rearrangement joins TRBV6-5 to TRBJ2-2, with TRBD1 as a possible D gene (5 bases). Germline-derived CDR1 and CDR2 are MNHEY and SVGAGI. The V and J ends lost 6 bases and 7 bases respectively, with 18 bases between them. CDR3 size: 15 residues. The CDR3, as DNA: TGTGCCAGCAGCTGGGGCAAGGAAACTTTCGGGGAGCTGTTTTTT. Residues: CASSWGKETFGELFF.

The J gene is TRBJ1-3, the V gene TRBV28; 7 bases are a match to TRBD1. V gave up 5 bases and J gave up 0 bases; unmatched junction bases: 10. The CDR3 length is 17 residues. Per the germline V gene, CDR1 is MDHEN and CDR2 is SYDVKM. CDR3 protein: CASSNYRDSFSGNTIYF. The CDR3 DNA is TGTGCCAGCAGTAATTATAGGGACAGCTTCTCTGGAAACACCATATATTTT.

The V and J genes are TRBV5-6 and TRBJ1-6; 9 bases map to TRBD1. The CDR3 has 15 amino acids. V shed 2 bases and J 7 bases; nucleotides not matched to a gene: 4. CDR1 is SGHDT, CDR2 YYEEEE, per germline. The CDR3 DNA reads as TGTGCCAGCAGCTTCGGGACAGGGTTGAATTCACCCCTCCACTTT. The encoded protein is CASSFGTGLNSPLHF.

The chain is built from TRBV6-5 and TRBJ1-2, with no clear D. This CDR3 is 13 amino acids long. CDR1 is MNHEY and CDR2 is SVGAGI in the germline V gene. V dropped 4 bases and J dropped 0 bases, with 6 bases sitting between them. The DNA for the CDR3 is TGTGCCAGCAGTTTAGAAGCTAACTATGGCTACACCTTC. Amino acid sequence: CASSLEANYGYTF.

The rearrangement uses TRBV2 and TRBJ1-1; tentative D call: TRBD1 (5 bases). The CDR3 extends over 14 amino acids. Germline V gene lookup returns CDR1 SNHLY and CDR2 FYNNEI. V shed 8 bases and J shed 1 base, with 14 bases lying between them. The CDR3 DNA follows: TGTGCCAGCTGGACACGAAAGACGAACACTGAAGCTTTCTTT. This gives the protein CASWTRKTNTEAFF.

The chain couples TRBV7-8 to TRBJ1-2; D remains unclear. The germline V gene has CDR1 SGHVS and CDR2 FQNEAQ. The CDR3 is 15 residues long. Trimming removed 7 bases at V and 1 base at J, with 16 bases between. In DNA, the CDR3 is TGTGCCAGCACCCGGACCACAGATAATAACTATGGCTACACCTTC. Protein sequence: CASTRTTDNNYGYTF.

This chain uses TRBV19 with TRBJ1-1, with a tentative D call TRBD1 (5 bases). This CDR3 contains 15 residues. V dropped 8 bases and J dropped 1 base, with 17 bases sitting between them. CDR1 and CDR2 (germline): LNHDA, SQIVND (reference sequence). The CDR3 DNA follows: TGTGCCAGTCAAACATACGCCGGGGGGAACACTGAAGCTTTCTTT. Translated, it gives CASQTYAGGNTEAFF.

The chain is built from TRBV6-6 and TRBJ1-6; D perhaps matches TRBD1 (5 bases). The CDR3 runs 15 residues. Germline-derived CDR1 and CDR2 are MNHNY and SVGAGI (reference sequence). V was pared by 7 bases and J by 8 bases, with 18 bases between. The DNA for the CDR3 is TGTGCCAGCACTCAAATCCAGGTCAGGGATTCACCCCTCCACTTT. The encoded protein is CASTQIQVRDSPLHF.

The chain joins TRBV28 to TRBJ2-1; 8 bases match TRBD2. V gave up 1 base and J gave up 2 bases; unmatched junction bases: 4. Germline V gives CDR1 MDHEN, CDR2 SYDVKM. The CDR3 loop spans 16 amino acids. The DNA of the CDR3 is TGTGCCAGCAGTTTATTTGGCGGGGGGCCCTACAATGAGCAGTTCTTC. Translating gives CASSLFGGGPYNEQFF.

The sample holds a few counts of this clone. This rearrangement joins TRBV7-2 to TRBJ1-5; D is possibly TRBD1 (5 bases). In germline, CDR1 is SGHTA, CDR2 FQGNSA. The CDR3 loop spans 13 amino acids. Deletions cut 5 bases from V and 6 bases from J, with 11 bases between. CDR3 nucleotides: TGTGCCAGCAGCCCCGGACACGGTCAGCCCCAGCATTTT. Protein sequence: CASSPGHGQPQHF.

V and J are TRBV11-2 and TRBJ1-6; D is uncertain. The CDR3 is 15 amino acids. The V gene lost 1 base and the J gene lost 5 bases, with 9 bases spanning the gap. Germline assignment: CDR1 SGHAT and CDR2 FQNNGV. Here the CDR3 reads CASSLASQNNSPLHF. The CDR3 coding sequence is TGTGCCAGCAGCTTAGCCTCACAGAATAATTCACCCCTCCACTTT.

Only a few counts were recorded for this clone. The CDR3 loop reads CASSPPDRVGGYTF. The CDR3 DNA is TGTGCCAGTAGTCCGCCGGACAGGGTAGGGGGCTACACCTTC. This chain uses TRBV19 with TRBJ1-2; 8 nucleotides agree with TRBD1. There are 14 residues in the CDR3. V lost 5 bases to trimming and J lost 8 bases; unmatched junction nucleotides: 10. Per the germline V gene, CDR1 is LNHDA and CDR2 is SQIVND (reference sequence).

This chain joins TRBV5-5 and TRBJ1-2, with a possible D match to TRBD1 (6 bases). This CDR3 is built from 12 residues. Germline-derived CDR1 and CDR2 are SGHKS and YYEKEE (reference sequence). Trimming cost V 0 bases and J 8 bases, with 8 bases left between them. The CDR3 DNA sequence: TGTGCCAGCAGCTTGGAACAGGGAGGCTACACCTTC. Translation: CASSLEQGGYTF.